This is a list of T cell receptor beta chains from one sample in a study of T cell repertoires in cytomegalovirus infection. One entry per CDR3 protein results from TCRdb running MiXCR on the reads. The sample comprises some 400,000 distinct CDR3 sequences, 31% of which are singletons, and about an eighth rests with the top ten. Sequencing was done on a sample of PBMCs. These receptors were collected from a human donor in good health (CMV status not recorded). Some clones in this sample may be carry-over from other donors' samples. Both conserved end residues are part of each CDR3. The D gene is left open where the match is weak. Rows give clone size only sometimes, using once, few, many, or a class for an expanded clone.

V: TRBV7-2
D: -
J: TRBJ1-5
size: many
CDR3: CASSLRGARQPQHF
DNA: TGTGCCAGCAGCTTACGGGGGGCGAGGCAGCCCCAGCATTTT

V: TRBV4-1
D: -
J: TRBJ2-5
size: few
CDR3: CASSQDQGRVGRETQYF
DNA: TGCGCCAGCAGCCAAGATCAAGGCAGGGTCGGTCGAGAGACCCAGTACTTC

V: TRBV7-9
D: TRBD1
J: TRBJ1-6
size: many
CDR3: CASSRGQDNSPLHF
DNA: TGTGCCAGCAGCAGGGGACAGGATAATTCACCCCTCCACTTT

V: TRBV12-3/TRBV12-4
D: -
J: TRBJ2-5
size: -
CDR3: CASSRVGVLQETQYF
DNA: TGTGCCAGCAGTCGCGTTGGGGTCCTTCAAGAGACCCAGTACTTC

V: TRBV7-2
D: -
J: TRBJ2-3
size: many
CDR3: CASSSHRRADTQYF
DNA: TGTGCCAGCAGCTCCCATAGGAGGGCAGATACGCAGTATTTT

V: TRBV9
D: TRBD1
J: TRBJ2-2
size: -
CDR3: CASSANRGLATGELFF
DNA: TGTGCCAGCAGTGCTAACAGGGGTTTGGCCACCGGGGAGCTGTTTTTT

V: TRBV20-1
D: TRBD1
J: TRBJ1-5
size: -
CDR3: CSARGKGTGAFVRPQHF
DNA: TGCAGTGCTAGAGGGAAGGGAACAGGGGCCTTTGTAAGGCCCCAGCATTTT

V: TRBV5-6
D: TRBD2
J: TRBJ2-1
size: -
CDR3: CASSLWGLGEKEQFF
DNA: TGTGCCAGCAGCTTGTGGGGACTAGGGGAGAAGGAGCAGTTCTTC

V: TRBV6-2/TRBV6-3
D: -
J: TRBJ1-4
size: -
CDR3: CASSSRVTATNEKLFF
DNA: TGTGCCAGCAGCAGCCGGGTGACTGCAACTAATGAAAAACTGTTTTTT

V: TRBV6-2/TRBV6-3
D: TRBD1
J: TRBJ1-6
size: -
CDR3: CASTRTGGSNSPLHF
DNA: TGTGCCAGCACCAGGACAGGGGGTAGTAATTCACCCCTCCACTTT

V: TRBV6-5
D: -
J: TRBJ1-2
size: many
CDR3: CASSYSQALSYGYTF
DNA: TGTGCCAGCAGTTACTCGCAGGCGTTATCCTATGGCTACACCTTC

V: TRBV20-1
D: TRBD1
J: TRBJ1-1
size: few
CDR3: CSAFQQGETEAFF
DNA: TGCAGTGCTTTTCAACAGGGGGAGACTGAAGCTTTCTTT

V: TRBV7-2
D: -
J: TRBJ2-7
size: -
CDR3: CASSLSSGVTEQYF
DNA: TGTGCCAGCAGCTTAAGTAGTGGAGTCACCGAGCAGTACTTC

V: TRBV18
D: -
J: TRBJ2-6
size: few
CDR3: CASSPETRSGANVLTF
DNA: TGTGCCAGCTCACCAGAGACCCGCTCTGGGGCCAACGTCCTGACTTTC

V: TRBV2
D: -
J: TRBJ1-4
size: few
CDR3: CASSDPPHTSKHEKLFF
DNA: TGTGCCAGCAGTGACCCGCCCCACACGTCAAAGCATGAAAAACTGTTTTTT

V: TRBV27
D: -
J: TRBJ1-1
size: -
CDR3: CASSPFNRVVDTEAFF
DNA: TGTGCCAGCAGTCCTTTTAACAGGGTCGTCGACACTGAAGCTTTCTTT

V: TRBV18
D: -
J: TRBJ1-5
size: few
CDR3: CASSPVRGDQPQHF
DNA: TGTGCCAGCTCACCAGTAAGGGGGGATCAGCCCCAGCATTTT

V: TRBV15
D: TRBD1
J: TRBJ2-5
size: -
CDR3: CATSSGQGPSLGETQYF
DNA: TGTGCCACCAGCAGTGGACAGGGGCCAAGCTTGGGGGAGACCCAGTACTTC

V: TRBV7-6
D: TRBD1
J: TRBJ1-4
size: few
CDR3: CASSSRGGQINEKLFF
DNA: TGTGCCAGCAGCTCTCGCGGGGGACAGATTAATGAAAAACTGTTTTTT

V: TRBV7-2
D: -
J: TRBJ1-2
size: few
CDR3: CASSLVEDGPWGYTF
DNA: TGTGCCAGCAGCTTAGTTGAGGACGGCCCTTGGGGCTACACCTTC

V: TRBV3-1
D: -
J: TRBJ1-4
size: -
CDR3: CASSPGTSGEKLFF
DNA: TGTGCCAGCAGCCCGGGGACATCTGGTGAAAAACTGTTTTTT

V: TRBV4-3
D: -
J: TRBJ2-7
size: -
CDR3: CSSSQAESGYEQYF
DNA: TGCTCCAGCAGCCAAGCAGAGTCAGGGTACGAGCAGTACTTC

V: TRBV7-2
D: -
J: TRBJ2-1
size: many
CDR3: CASSLCKLRGYNEQFF
DNA: TGTGCCAGCAGCTTATGTAAATTGCGGGGTTACAATGAGCAGTTCTTC

V: TRBV7-2
D: TRBD2
J: TRBJ2-3
size: many
CDR3: CASSSPGLAGGPGTQYF
DNA: TGTGCCAGCAGCTCTCCGGGACTAGCGGGGGGGCCGGGTACGCAGTATTTT

V: TRBV6-1
D: TRBD2
J: TRBJ2-1
size: -
CDR3: CASSRGLAGKGAGYNEQFF
DNA: TGTGCCAGCAGTCGCGGACTAGCGGGGAAAGGAGCGGGGTACAATGAGCAGTTCTTC

V: TRBV4-3
D: -
J: TRBJ1-2
size: many
CDR3: CASSPRYRENYGYTF
DNA: TGCGCCAGCAGCCCCAGGTATCGGGAGAACTATGGCTACACCTTC

V: TRBV7-2
D: -
J: TRBJ1-2
size: few
CDR3: CASSLIGRSYGYTF
DNA: TGTGCCAGCAGTCTAATAGGCAGGTCTTATGGCTACACCTTC

V: TRBV6-5
D: -
J: TRBJ1-1
size: -
CDR3: CASSYSQFSWNTEAFF
DNA: TGTGCCAGCAGTTACTCGCAATTTTCATGGAACACTGAAGCTTTCTTT

V: TRBV4-1
D: -
J: TRBJ1-1
size: -
CDR3: CASSQVTGHMNTEAFF
DNA: TGCGCCAGCAGCCAAGTGACAGGTCACATGAACACTGAAGCTTTCTTT

V: TRBV7-2
D: TRBD2
J: TRBJ2-6
size: few
CDR3: CASSLFGGSGANVLTF
DNA: TGTGCCAGCAGCTTATTCGGGGGGTCTGGGGCCAACGTCCTGACTTTC

V: TRBV19
D: -
J: TRBJ1-5
size: many
CDR3: CASSISGSTNQPQHF
DNA: TGTGCCAGTAGTATTTCAGGGAGCACAAATCAGCCCCAGCATTTT

V: TRBV12-5
D: TRBD1
J: TRBJ2-5
size: -
CDR3: CASGVGTEEETQYF
DNA: TGTGCTAGTGGAGTAGGGACAGAAGAAGAGACCCAGTACTTC

V: TRBV19
D: -
J: TRBJ1-2
size: few
CDR3: CASSIGGAAAAYGYTF
DNA: TGTGCCAGTAGTATAGGTGGGGCAGCCGCCGCCTATGGCTACACCTTC

V: TRBV6-5
D: -
J: TRBJ2-2
size: few
CDR3: CASSTPVRTGELFF
DNA: TGTGCCAGCAGCACCCCCGTGAGGACCGGGGAGCTGTTTTTT

V: TRBV24-1
D: TRBD1
J: TRBJ2-3
size: -
CDR3: CATRGTGGTDTQYF
DNA: TGTGCCACCAGAGGGACAGGGGGTACAGATACGCAGTATTTT

V: TRBV7-3
D: TRBD2
J: TRBJ2-7
size: many
CDR3: CASSLRLAAPYEQYF
DNA: TGTGCCAGCAGCTTAAGGCTAGCGGCGCCCTACGAGCAGTACTTC

V: TRBV7-8
D: -
J: TRBJ2-2
size: -
CDR3: CASSFGQGVDTGELFF
DNA: TGTGCCAGCAGCTTTGGGCAGGGCGTCGACACCGGGGAGCTGTTTTTT

V: TRBV3-1
D: -
J: TRBJ2-1
size: -
CDR3: CASSQLGTSFEQFF
DNA: TGTGCCAGCAGCCAACTGGGCACTAGCTTTGAGCAGTTCTTC

V: TRBV27
D: -
J: TRBJ1-2
size: few
CDR3: CASSSTAEPYTF
DNA: TGTGCCAGCAGTTCGACAGCCGAACCGTACACCTTC

V: TRBV7-2
D: TRBD1
J: TRBJ2-6
size: many
CDR3: CASSRQGSGANVLTF
DNA: TGTGCCAGCAGCCGACAGGGGTCTGGGGCCAACGTCCTGACTTTC

V: TRBV7-2
D: -
J: TRBJ2-1
size: -
CDR3: CASSLGGWARGHSNEQFF
DNA: TGTGCCAGCAGCTTAGGGGGTTGGGCCAGGGGACATAGTAATGAGCAGTTCTTC

V: TRBV9
D: -
J: TRBJ2-3
size: few
CDR3: CASSVGGASTDTQYF
DNA: TGTGCCAGCAGCGTAGGAGGAGCTAGCACAGATACGCAGTATTTT

V: TRBV3-1
D: -
J: TRBJ2-7
size: -
CDR3: CASSHNRGDEQYF
DNA: TGTGCCAGCAGCCATAATAGGGGCGACGAGCAGTACTTC

V: TRBV4-1
D: -
J: TRBJ1-1
size: many
CDR3: CASSQAGGAITEAFF
DNA: TGCGCCAGCAGCCAAGCGGGGGGGGCGATCACTGAAGCTTTCTTT

V: TRBV12-3/TRBV12-4
D: TRBD1
J: TRBJ2-1
size: -
CDR3: CASSPGTGNNEQFF
DNA: TGTGCCAGCAGTCCCGGGACAGGGAACAATGAGCAGTTCTTC

V: TRBV10-3
D: -
J: TRBJ1-1
size: few
CDR3: CAISASPTEAFF
DNA: TGTGCCATCAGTGCGAGCCCGACGGAAGCTTTCTTT

V: TRBV20-1
D: -
J: TRBJ2-7
size: -
CDR3: CSAADRLITYEQYF
DNA: TGCAGTGCTGCTGACAGGTTGATCACCTACGAGCAGTACTTC

V: TRBV7-2
D: TRBD1
J: TRBJ1-1
size: many
CDR3: CASSSRQGATTEAFF
DNA: TGTGCCAGCAGCTCCCGACAGGGGGCGACCACTGAAGCTTTCTTT

V: TRBV20-1
D: -
J: TRBJ1-1
size: -
CDR3: CSAGAAVQGTEAFF
DNA: TGCAGTGCTGGGGCGGCAGTCCAAGGCACTGAAGCTTTCTTT

V: TRBV7-2
D: -
J: TRBJ2-1
size: many
CDR3: CASTLRVSGGNEQFF
DNA: TGTGCCAGCACCCTCCGCGTTAGCGGAGGGAATGAGCAGTTCTTC

V: TRBV10-3
D: -
J: TRBJ1-1
size: -
CDR3: CAISESRDTEAFF
DNA: TGTGCCATCAGTGAGTCGCGGGACACTGAAGCTTTCTTT

V: TRBV6-5
D: TRBD1
J: TRBJ1-1
size: -
CDR3: CASSEVPGGNTEAFF
DNA: TGTGCCAGCAGTGAAGTCCCAGGGGGGAACACTGAAGCTTTCTTT

V: TRBV7-6
D: TRBD2
J: TRBJ2-2
size: few
CDR3: CATRGLAGAGTGELFF
DNA: TGTGCCACCCGCGGGCTAGCGGGGGCGGGCACCGGGGAGCTGTTTTTT

V: TRBV5-5
D: -
J: TRBJ1-2
size: -
CDR3: CASSLSPRDRRIYGYTF
DNA: TGTGCCAGCAGCTTAAGTCCTCGTGACAGGAGGATCTATGGCTACACCTTC

V: TRBV7-2
D: -
J: TRBJ2-2
size: many
CDR3: CASSPGHTNTGELFF
DNA: TGTGCCAGCAGTCCGGGACACACGAACACCGGGGAGCTGTTTTTT